The text below deals with one T cell receptor beta chain. CD45RO-negative, CCR7-selected cells formed the naive CD8 fraction, which excluded terminally differentiated effector memory CD45RA+ cells. The data derive from a study of shared clonotypes between healthy human individuals. The table came from immunoSEQ multiplex PCR; TCRdb's copy has only in-frame clones and leaves some out. Found here are fewer than 1 million clones, 95% to 97% of them singletons; the top ten hold around 0.25%. The V gene end was trimmed by 4 bases and the J gene end by 5 bases; junction bases not matched to a gene: 8. The CDR3 is 16 amino acids. Germline CDR1 MNHNY, CDR2 SVGAGI (reference sequence).

The sequencing input was naive CD8+ T cells sorted from blood. The source of this sequence is a man aged 25-45 years in good health. The V gene is TRBV6-6, the J gene TRBJ2-2, with 9 bases identical to TRBD1. CDR3 DNA: TGTGCCAGCAGTTCCAGTCCCGGGACAGGGACCGGGGAGCTGTTTTTT. Its protein product is CASSSSPGTGTGELFF.